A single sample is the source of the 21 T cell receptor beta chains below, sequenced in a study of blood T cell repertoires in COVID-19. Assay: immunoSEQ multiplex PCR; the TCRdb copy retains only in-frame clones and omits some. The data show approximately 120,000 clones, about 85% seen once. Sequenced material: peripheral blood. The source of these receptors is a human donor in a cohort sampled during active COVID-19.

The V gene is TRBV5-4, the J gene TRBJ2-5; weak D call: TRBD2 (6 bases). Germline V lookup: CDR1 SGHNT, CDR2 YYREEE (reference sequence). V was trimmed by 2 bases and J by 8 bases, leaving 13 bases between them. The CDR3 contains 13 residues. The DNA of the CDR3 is TGTGCCAGCAGCTTAGGACGGGAGCCAACCCAGTACTTC. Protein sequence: CASSLGREPTQYF.

CDR3 residues: CASSPTPFELNEQFF. Written as DNA, the CDR3 is TGTGCCAGCAGCCCTACCCCGTTTGAGCTTAATGAGCAGTTCTTC. The J gene is TRBJ2-1, the V gene TRBV11-2; D remains ambiguous. V was shortened by 5 bases and J by 7 bases, with 18 bases between the two germline ends. Germline lookup yields CDR1 SGHAT and CDR2 FQNNGV. The CDR3 has 15 residues.

The CDR3 is CASSQGRQLNTEAFF. In DNA form, the CDR3 reads TGCGCCAGCAGCCAGGGCCGACAGTTGAACACTGAAGCTTTCTTT. The genes are TRBV4-3 and TRBJ1-1; TRBD1 is a possible D gene (5 bases). The CDR3 spans 15 residues. Germline V gene data show CDR1 as LGHNA and CDR2 as YSLEER. The V and J ends lost 3 bases and 0 bases respectively, with 11 bases between them.

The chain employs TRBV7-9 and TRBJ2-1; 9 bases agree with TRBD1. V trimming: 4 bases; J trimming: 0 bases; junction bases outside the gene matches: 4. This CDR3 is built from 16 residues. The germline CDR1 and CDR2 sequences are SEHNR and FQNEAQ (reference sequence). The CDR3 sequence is CASSSTDRGSYNEQFF. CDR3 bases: TGTGCCAGCAGCTCCACGGACAGGGGCTCCTACAATGAGCAGTTCTTC.

The CDR3 nucleotides read TGTGCCAGCACCCGACAGGGAGGACCCCTCCACTTT. Encoded protein: CASTRQGGPLHF. The chain uses TRBV28 and TRBJ1-6; 7 positions agree with TRBD1. CDR3 length: 12 residues. Germline lookup yields CDR1 MDHEN and CDR2 SYDVKM. After removal of 7 bases from V and 12 bases from J, the junction contained 6 bases not matched to a gene.

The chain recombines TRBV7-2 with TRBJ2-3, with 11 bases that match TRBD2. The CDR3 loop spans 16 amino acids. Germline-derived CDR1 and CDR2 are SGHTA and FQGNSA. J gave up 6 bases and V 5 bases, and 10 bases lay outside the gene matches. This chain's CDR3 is CASSPQRTSGWDTQYF. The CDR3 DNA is TGTGCCAGCAGCCCCCAGAGGACTAGCGGGTGGGATACGCAGTATTTT.

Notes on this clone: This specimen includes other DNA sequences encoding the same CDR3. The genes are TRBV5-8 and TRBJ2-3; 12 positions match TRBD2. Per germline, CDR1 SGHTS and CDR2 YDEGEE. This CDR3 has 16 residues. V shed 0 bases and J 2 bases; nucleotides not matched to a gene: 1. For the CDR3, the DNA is TGTGCCAGCAGCTTGGGGACTAGCGGGACCACAGATACGCAGTATTTT. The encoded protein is CASSLGTSGTTDTQYF.

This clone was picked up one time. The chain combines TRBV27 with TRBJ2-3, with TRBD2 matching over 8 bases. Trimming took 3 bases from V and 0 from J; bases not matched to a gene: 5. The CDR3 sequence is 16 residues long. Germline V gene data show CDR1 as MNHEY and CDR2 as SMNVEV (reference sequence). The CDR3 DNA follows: TGTGCCAGCAGTTTGGACCGGGAGGGTAGCACAGATACGCAGTATTTT. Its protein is CASSLDREGSTDTQYF.

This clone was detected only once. DNA for the CDR3: TGTGCCAGCAGCTTCTTCCGGGGTGGGCCCCAGCCCCAGCATTTT. Residues: CASSFFRGGPQPQHF. V is TRBV5-8 and J is TRBJ1-5; no firm D call. Trimming removed 2 bases from V and 7 bases from J, with 16 bases in between. The CDR3 has 15 amino acids. The germline V gene encodes CDR1 SGHTS and CDR2 YDEGEE.

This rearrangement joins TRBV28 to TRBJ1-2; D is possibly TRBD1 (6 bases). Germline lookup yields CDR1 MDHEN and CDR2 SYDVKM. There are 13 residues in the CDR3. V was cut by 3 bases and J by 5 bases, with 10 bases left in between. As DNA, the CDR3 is TGTGCCAGCAGTTTTGGGACAATATATGGCTACACCTTC. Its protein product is CASSFGTIYGYTF.

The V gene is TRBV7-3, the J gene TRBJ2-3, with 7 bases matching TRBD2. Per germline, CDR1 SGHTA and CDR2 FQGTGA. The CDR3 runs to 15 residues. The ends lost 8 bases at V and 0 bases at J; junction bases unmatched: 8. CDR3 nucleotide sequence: TGTGCCAGCCTCCTAGGACTAGATAGCACAGATACGCAGTATTTT. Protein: CASLLGLDSTDTQYF.

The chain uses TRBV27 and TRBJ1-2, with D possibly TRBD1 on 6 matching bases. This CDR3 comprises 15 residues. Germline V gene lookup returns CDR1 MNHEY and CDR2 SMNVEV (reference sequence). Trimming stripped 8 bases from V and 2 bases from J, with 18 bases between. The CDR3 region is CASPPRRQGNYGYTF. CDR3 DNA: TGTGCCAGCCCTCCGCGGCGGCAGGGGAACTATGGCTACACCTTC.

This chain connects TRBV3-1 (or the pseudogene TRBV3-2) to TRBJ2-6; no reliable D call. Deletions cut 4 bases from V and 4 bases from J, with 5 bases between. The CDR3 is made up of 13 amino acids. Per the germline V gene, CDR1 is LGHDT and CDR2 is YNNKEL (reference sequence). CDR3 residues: CASSPGGANVLTF. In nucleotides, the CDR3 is TGTGCCAGCAGCCCCGGGGGGGCCAACGTCCTGACTTTC.

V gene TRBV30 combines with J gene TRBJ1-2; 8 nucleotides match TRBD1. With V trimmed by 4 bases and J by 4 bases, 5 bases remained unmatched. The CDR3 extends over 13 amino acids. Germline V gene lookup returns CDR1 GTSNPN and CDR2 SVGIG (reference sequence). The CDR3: CAWTPGTGYGYTF. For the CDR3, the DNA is TGTGCCTGGACCCCCGGGACAGGCTATGGCTACACCTTC.

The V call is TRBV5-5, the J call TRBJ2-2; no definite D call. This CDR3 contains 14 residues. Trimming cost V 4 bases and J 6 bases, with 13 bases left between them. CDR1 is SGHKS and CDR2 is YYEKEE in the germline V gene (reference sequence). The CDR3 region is CASSPQADSGELFF. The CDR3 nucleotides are TGTGCCAGCAGCCCACAAGCTGACTCCGGGGAGCTGTTTTTT.

The CDR3: CASSSQPGQGQGYTF. The DNA of the CDR3 is TGCGCCAGCAGCTCGCAGCCCGGACAGGGGCAAGGCTACACCTTC. V and J are TRBV5-1 and TRBJ1-2; 9 bases map to TRBD1. Germline V gene sequence: CDR1 SGHRS, CDR2 YFSETQ. CDR3 length: 15 residues. V was pared by 3 bases and J by 8 bases, with 11 bases of the junction left unmatched.

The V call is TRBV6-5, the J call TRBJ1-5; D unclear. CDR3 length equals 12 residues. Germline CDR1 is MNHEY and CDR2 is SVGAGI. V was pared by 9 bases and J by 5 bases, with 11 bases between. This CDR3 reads CASSPGYQPQHF. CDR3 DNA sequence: TGTGCCAGTTCTCCGGGTTATCAGCCCCAGCATTTT.

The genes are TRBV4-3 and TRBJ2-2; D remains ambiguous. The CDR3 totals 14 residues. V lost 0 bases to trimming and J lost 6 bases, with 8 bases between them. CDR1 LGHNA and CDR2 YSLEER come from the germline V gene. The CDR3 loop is CASSQDFVAGELFF. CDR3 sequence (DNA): TGCGCCAGCAGCCAAGATTTTGTCGCCGGGGAGCTGTTTTTT.

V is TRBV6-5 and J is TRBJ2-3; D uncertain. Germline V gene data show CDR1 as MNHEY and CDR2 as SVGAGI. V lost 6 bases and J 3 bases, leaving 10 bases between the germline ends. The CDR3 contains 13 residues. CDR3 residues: CASRMPGTDTQYF. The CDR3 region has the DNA TGTGCCAGCAGGATGCCGGGTACAGATACGCAGTATTTT.

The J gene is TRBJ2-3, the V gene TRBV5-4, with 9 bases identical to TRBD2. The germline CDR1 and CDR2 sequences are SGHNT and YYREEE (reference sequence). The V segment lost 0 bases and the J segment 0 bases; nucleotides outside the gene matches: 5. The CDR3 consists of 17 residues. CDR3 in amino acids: CASSLARRGGSTDTQYF. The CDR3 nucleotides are TGTGCCAGCAGCTTGGCTCGGCGGGGGGGAAGCACAGATACGCAGTATTTT.

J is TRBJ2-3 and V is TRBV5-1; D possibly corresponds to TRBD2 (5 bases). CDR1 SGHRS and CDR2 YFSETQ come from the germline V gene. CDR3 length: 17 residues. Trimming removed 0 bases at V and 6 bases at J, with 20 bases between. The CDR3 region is CASSLVLGRRGGDTQYF. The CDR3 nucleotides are TGCGCCAGCAGCTTGGTCTTAGGTCGCCGGGGTGGGGATACGCAGTATTTT.